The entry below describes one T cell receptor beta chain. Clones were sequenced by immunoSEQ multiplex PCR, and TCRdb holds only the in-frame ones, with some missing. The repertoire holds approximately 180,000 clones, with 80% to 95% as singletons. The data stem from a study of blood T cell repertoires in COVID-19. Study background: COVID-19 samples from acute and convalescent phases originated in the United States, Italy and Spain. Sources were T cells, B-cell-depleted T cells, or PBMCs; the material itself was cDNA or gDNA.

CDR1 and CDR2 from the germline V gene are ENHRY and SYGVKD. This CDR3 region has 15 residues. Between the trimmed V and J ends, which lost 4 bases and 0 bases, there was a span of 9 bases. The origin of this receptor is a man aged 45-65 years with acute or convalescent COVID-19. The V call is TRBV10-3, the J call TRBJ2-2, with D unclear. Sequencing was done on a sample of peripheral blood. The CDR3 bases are TGTGCCATCAGTGTAAACCTAGCGAACACCGGGGAGCTGTTTTTT. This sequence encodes CAISVNLANTGELFF.